This T cell receptor beta chain stems from a study of shared clonotypes between healthy human individuals. Germline V CDR1 and CDR2: MNHEY, SVGAGI. Trimming pared 5 bases from V and 5 bases from J, leaving 12 bases between. The CDR3 has 13 amino acids. General observations from the study: A handful of donors had around 5% of their naive CD4 clonotypes in common.

Donors comprised healthy HIV-negative adults lacking recent acute infections or vaccinations. The repertoire was sequenced with immunoSEQ multiplex PCR; TCRdb's copy has only in-frame clones and lacks some. The sample has 950,000 to 1,100,000 clones, roughly 80% seen once. With respect to this clone: Its antigen is unknown. Possible read error: a much larger clone is one base away.

The TCR comes from a young man in good health. The chain combines TRBV6-5 with TRBJ1-2; D uncertain. Sequencing was carried out using memory CD4+ T cells sorted from blood. Described subset: CD45RA-negative fraction. In DNA, the CDR3 is TGTGCCAGCAGTCCCGGACGGATATATGGCTACACCTTC. Its protein product is CASSPGRIYGYTF.